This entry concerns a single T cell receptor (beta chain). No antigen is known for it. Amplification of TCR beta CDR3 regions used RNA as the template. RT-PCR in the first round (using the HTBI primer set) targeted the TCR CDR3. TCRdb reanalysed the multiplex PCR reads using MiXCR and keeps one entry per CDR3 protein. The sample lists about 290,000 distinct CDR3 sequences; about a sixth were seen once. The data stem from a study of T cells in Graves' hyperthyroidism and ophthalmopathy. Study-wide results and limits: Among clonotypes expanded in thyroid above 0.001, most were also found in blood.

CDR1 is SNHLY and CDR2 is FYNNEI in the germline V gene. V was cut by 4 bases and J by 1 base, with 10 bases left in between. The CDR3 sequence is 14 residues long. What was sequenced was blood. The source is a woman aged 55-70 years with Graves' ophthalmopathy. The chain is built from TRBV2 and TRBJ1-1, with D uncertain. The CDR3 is CASSGVTRNTEAFF. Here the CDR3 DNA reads TGTGCCAGCAGTGGGGTCACGAGGAACACTGAAGCTTTCTTT.